This T cell receptor (beta chain) was found in a study of identical twins. TCRdb reprocessed the 5' RACE reads with MiXCR, giving one entry per CDR3 protein. The sample consists of 400,000 to 600,000 distinct CDR3 sequences, 20% to 25% of them appearing once. Regarding the study as a whole: Conclusions relied on cross-sectional statistical analysis, not following the same donors.

The ends were cut back, 0 bases at V and 5 bases at J, with 14 bases in the middle. CDR3 length equals 16 residues. CDR1 and CDR2 from the germline V gene are SGDLS and YYNGEE. This clonotype was seen only a few times. Its cognate antigen is unknown. This sample was shared with a second study, whose subject was yellow fever vaccine responses in identical twins.

This rearrangement joins TRBV9 to TRBJ2-2, with a weak D call TRBD1 (7 bases). Sequencing was carried out using CD4+ T cells sorted from blood. The sequence derives from a woman between 18 and 30 years old in good health. DNA for the CDR3: TGTGCCAGCAGCGTAGGTGGAGGGGGCGGTACCGGGGAGCTGTTTTTT. Protein: CASSVGGGGGTGELFF.